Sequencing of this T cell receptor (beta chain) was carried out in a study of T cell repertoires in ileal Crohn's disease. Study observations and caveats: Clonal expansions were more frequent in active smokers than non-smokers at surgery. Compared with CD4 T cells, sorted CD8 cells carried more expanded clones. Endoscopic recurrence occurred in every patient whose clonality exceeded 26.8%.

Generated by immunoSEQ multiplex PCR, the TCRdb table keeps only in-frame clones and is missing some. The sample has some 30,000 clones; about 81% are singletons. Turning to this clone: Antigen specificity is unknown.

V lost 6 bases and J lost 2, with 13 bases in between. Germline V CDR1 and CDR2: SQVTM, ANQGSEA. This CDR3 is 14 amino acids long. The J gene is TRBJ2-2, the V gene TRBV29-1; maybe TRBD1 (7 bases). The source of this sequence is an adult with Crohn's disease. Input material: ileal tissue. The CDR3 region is CSVAGQINTGELFF. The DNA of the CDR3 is TGCAGCGTCGCGGGACAGATAAACACCGGGGAGCTGTTTTTT.